The 2 T cell receptor beta chains listed next were all sequenced from one sample in a study of tumor-infiltrating lymphocytes in primary liver carcinoma. The researchers produced TCR beta cDNA from approximately 550 ng total RNA with a constant-region primer. Slightly modified ARM-PCR with three nested multiplex PCR rounds yielded TCR beta libraries. A C-beta reverse primer and TRBV1-TRBV30 forward primers served in each of the first two PCR rounds, at 9 to 10 cycles apiece. TCRdb processed the multiplex PCR reads anew with MiXCR; each CDR3 protein has one entry. The sample yields about 190,000 distinct CDR3 sequences, around 85% seen once. Co-extracted RNA and DNA came from approximately 20-30 mg of unsorted bulk tissue. The sample consisted of tumor tissue from primary liver carcinoma. These receptors originate from a man aged 35-49 years with primary liver carcinoma and hepatitis B virus infection.

This clonotype was counted a single time. The rearrangement uses TRBV29-1 and TRBJ2-7; 10 bases are a match to TRBD2. This CDR3 region has 15 residues. Germline V CDR1 and CDR2: SQVTM, ANQGSEA. V trimming: 6 bases; J trimming: 4 bases; junction bases outside the gene matches: 12. This CDR3 is CSVALGLAWSYEQYF. CDR3 bases: TGCAGCGTCGCTCTGGGACTAGCGTGGTCGTACGAGCAGTACTTC.

Worth noting for this clonotype: One end of the junction does not line up with germline, which may come from a read error. The V gene is TRBV12-3 or TRBV12-4, the J gene TRBJ2-2; a possible D gene is TRBD2 (6 bases). The CDR3 is made up of 17 amino acids. The CDR3 region is CASSFFAGGYNTGELFF. The CDR3 DNA is TGTGCCAGCAGTTTTTTCGCCGGGGGATATAACACAGGGGAGCTGTTTTTT.